The table lists the clone carrying this T cell receptor (beta chain) with many counts. The entry originates in a study of T cells in Graves' hyperthyroidism and ophthalmopathy. At the level of the study: Peripheral blood was acquired at first diagnosis, ahead of any therapy whatsoever.

Per germline, CDR1 SGDLS and CDR2 YYNGEE. The CDR3 has 16 amino acids. Losses at the gene ends were 0 bases for V and 7 bases for J; bases not matched to a gene: 8. TCR beta CDR3 region amplification was performed from RNA transcripts. First-round RT-PCR of the TCR CDR3 relied on the HTBI primer set. TCRdb ran MiXCR on the multiplex PCR reads and lists one entry per CDR3 protein. The data show hundreds of thousands of distinct CDR3 sequences, about 14% seen once. The clonotype originates from a woman aged 50 to 65 with Graves' ophthalmopathy. V is TRBV9 and J is TRBJ2-1, with 9 bases fitting TRBD1. The source material was blood. The CDR3 loop reads CASSVGDRDMWNEQFF. The CDR3 bases are TGTGCCAGCAGCGTAGGGGACAGGGATATGTGGAATGAGCAGTTCTTC.